The 5 T cell receptor beta chains presented below share a single source sample, sequenced in a study of blood T cell repertoires in COVID-19. TCRdb keeps only in-frame clones here, not all; method: immunoSEQ multiplex PCR. The sample lists around 63,000 clones; 81% were seen once. The sequenced material came from peripheral blood. All receptors come from a woman at least 80 years old with active or convalescent COVID-19.

The chain links TRBV7-9 to TRBJ1-6, with D uncertain. Trimming took 1 base from V and 9 from J, leaving 10 bases between them. The germline V gene has CDR1 SEHNR and CDR2 FQNEAQ (reference sequence). There are 14 residues in the CDR3. As DNA, the CDR3 is TGTGCCAGCAGCTTAGGCTCCGAGGCTTCACCCCTCCACTTT. Translation gives CASSLGSEASPLHF.

The rearrangement links TRBV5-4 to TRBJ2-1; 8 nucleotides match TRBD1. Germline assignment: CDR1 SGHNT and CDR2 YYREEE (reference sequence). Trimming at V came to 4 bases and at J to 4 bases, leaving 4 bases not matched to a gene. The CDR3 extends over 14 amino acids. The CDR3 loop is CASSTGQDYNEQFF. DNA of the CDR3: TGTGCCAGCAGCACGGGACAGGATTACAATGAGCAGTTCTTC.

The chain links TRBV11-3 to TRBJ1-6, with no clear D. Trimming left V 4 bases short and J 5 bases short, with 18 bases between. CDR1 is SGHNT, CDR2 YENEEA, per germline. The CDR3 has 17 amino acids. CDR3: CASSSKRLVWNNSPLHF. CDR3 coding DNA: TGTGCCAGCAGCTCCAAGAGACTAGTCTGGAATAATTCACCCCTCCACTTT.

This clone was counted between two and nine times. The genes are TRBV7-6 and TRBJ1-5; D might be TRBD1 (5 bases). The CDR3 spans 15 residues. Trimming stripped 0 bases from V and 7 bases from J, with 13 bases between. CDR1 is SGHVS and CDR2 is FNYEAQ in the germline V gene. The CDR3 spells CASSLAAGAGQPQHF. DNA for the CDR3: TGTGCCAGCAGCTTAGCGGCTGGGGCCGGGCAGCCCCAGCATTTT. The full variable domain, completed using reference TRBV7-6 and TRBJ1-5, is GAGVSQSPRYKVTKRGQDVALRCDPISGHVSLYWYRQALGQGPEFLTYFNYEAQQDKSGLPNDRFSAERPEGSISTLTIQRTEQRDSAMYRCASSLAAGAGQPQHFGDGTRLSIL.

The gene calls are TRBV6-2 or TRBV6-3 and TRBJ2-2, with D unresolved. The CDR3 is 12 amino acids. CDR1 and CDR2 from the germline V gene are MNHEY and SVGEGT. V gave up 4 bases and J gave up 6 bases, with 6 bases separating them. In DNA, the CDR3 is TGTGCCAGCAGTTCTGTCGCCGGGGAGCTGTTTTTT. Its translation: CASSSVAGELFF.